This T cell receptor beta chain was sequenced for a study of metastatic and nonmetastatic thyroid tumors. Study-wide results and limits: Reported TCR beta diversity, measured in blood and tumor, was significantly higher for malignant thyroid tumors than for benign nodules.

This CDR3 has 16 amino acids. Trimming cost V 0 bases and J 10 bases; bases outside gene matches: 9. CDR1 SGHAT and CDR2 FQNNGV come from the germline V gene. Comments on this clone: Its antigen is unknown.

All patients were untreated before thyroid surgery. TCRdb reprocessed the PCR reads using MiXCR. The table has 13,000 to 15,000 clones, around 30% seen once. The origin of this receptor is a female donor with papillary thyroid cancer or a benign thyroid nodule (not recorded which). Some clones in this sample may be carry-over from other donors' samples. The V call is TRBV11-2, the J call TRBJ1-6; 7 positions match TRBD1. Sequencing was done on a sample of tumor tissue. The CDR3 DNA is TGTGCCAGCAGCTTAGATACAAGAGCAGGGGGATCACCCCTCCACTTT. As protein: CASSLDTRAGGSPLHF.